This entry features one TCR beta chain sequence. Its recognized antigen is unknown. The sample holds no much larger clone one base away, and base qualities are not on file. CDR1 and CDR2 are drawn from the germline V gene (reference sequence): LNHNV, YYDKDF. From the cysteine up to the phenylalanine, the CDR3 has a length of 13 residues. Only the CDR3 region is kept as DNA, spanning 39 bases read in frame from base 1. The junction carries 9 bases between V and J, which are trimmed by 0 bases and 7 bases respectively. This sample is part of a study of cytomegalovirus exposure and HLA in healthy donors (dated by TCRdb to about 2017). In the study overall: According to an earlier analysis of 550 to 750 of the donors, 150 million to 200 million T cells yielded 117 million unique TCR beta sequences and approximately 300 Gb of sequence data. Roughly 300 gigabases of sequencing data and around 90 million unique TCR sequences made up an early release that covered 500 to 650 HLA-typed donors. Among the roughly 430 genotyped donors, around 81% belonged to the genetic ancestry cluster associated with self-reported Caucasian donors. The study aimed to test whether cataloging public T cell receptors could reveal signatures of past pathogen exposure. The T cell repertoires of 666 subjects were profiled by immunosequencing and related to cytomegalovirus serostatus. Besides the first cohort of more than 650 subjects, a separate validation cohort made up of 95 to 150 different subjects was used. To predict cytomegalovirus infection status, the study combined high-throughput TCR immunosequencing, statistical association of individual TCRs with disease status, and machine learning. To study patterns of TCR occurrence, a later analysis re-analyzed previously published TCR beta repertoires from 700 or so donors and added high-resolution HLA genotyping. Rather than using new phenotypic data, the later analysis identified candidate immune exposures from TCR beta sequences and from how often those sequences occurred across donors. An earlier analysis of fewer than 750 of the donors used high-throughput TCR beta sequencing to judge whether each TCR beta V gene segment behaved as functional or pseudogenic. Alongside the repertoire data, information on donor age, sex, ethnicity and CMV serostatus was compiled. In a later genetic analysis, genome-wide SNP genotypes for about three fifths of the roughly 670 donors were used, and that subset was treated as a discovery cohort. All discovery cohort repertoires had been generated on a single sequencing platform. Both class I and class II loci were covered by HLA typing, at four-digit resolution. Typing coverage varied by locus: 629-630 donors for A, B, C, DRB1 and DQB1; roughly 560 for DQA1; 600 to 610 for DPA1; around 490 for DPB1. Several DR-DQ haplotypes were handled as single units for association and clustering because linkage in the cohort was strong. Among almost 400 genotyped donors of the cohort, an average of about 240,000 unique TCR beta nucleotide sequences were sequenced per donor, roughly 18% of them non-productive.

To prepare the library, the immunoSEQ multiplex PCR assay was applied. For the multiplex PCR, a mixture combining 60 forward primers for TCR Vbeta segments and 13 reverse primers for TCR Jbeta segments was used. A multiplex PCR assay on genomic DNA amplified the CDR3 region of rearranged TCR beta genes. On the Illumina HiSeq System, the amplified TCR beta libraries were sequenced as 87-base-pair reads. As for how the authors treated the data: In a later analysis, 77 million or so unique TCR beta chains were counted across the 666 repertoires, and roughly 11 million of these chains were shared by at least two donors. To remove PCR and sequencing errors, raw reads were error-corrected and collapsed into unique sequences using a nearest-neighbor algorithm that merged closely related sequences. To assign V, D and J gene segments, CDR3 sequences were aligned to IMGT reference sequences. For a sequence to be retained, a match of at least six nucleotides was required to both a V gene segment and a J gene segment. A rearrangement counted as productive if the CDR3 had no stop codons and remained in frame with V and J, and every other rearrangement counted as non-productive. CDR3 was defined according to IMGT convention as the region running from the second conserved V-encoded cysteine to the conserved J-encoded phenylalanine. The earlier analysis of 450 to 750 of the donors excluded any sequence lacking an unambiguous match to a single V gene segment. An earlier analysis of 550 to 650 of the donors classified V segments as functional when productive rearrangements were above 56.7% and as segregating when the standard deviation between donors was above 5%. A statistical classification framework was built for diagnosing cytomegalovirus status from the catalog of TCR beta chain sequences. In a later analysis, V and J genes were assigned by comparing TCR nucleotide sequences against IMGT/GENE-DB human TR gene sequences. Using the TCRdist pipeline, a later analysis assigned CDR3 sequences along with most-parsimonious VDJ recombination scenarios. In a later analysis, every TCR beta chain was defined by the combination of its CDR3 amino acid sequence and its V-gene family, and reads without a unique V-gene family were dropped. To address suspected cross-contamination and a sequencing artifact, a later analysis removed under 600 highly shared, low-generation-probability nucleotide sequences. In a later analysis, a clonal expansion index was calculated for each public chain from normalized within-repertoire ranks of inferred template counts. In a later analysis, generation probabilities were computed using a VDJ recombination model fitted to out-of-frame rearrangements, and the results were checked against IGoR. In a later analysis, hypergeometric tests were used to score TCR-TCR, TCR-HLA and TCR-CMV co-occurrence, with a repertoire-size bias correction applied to TCR pairs. A later analysis estimated false discovery rates by permuting HLA or CMV assignments 20 times. In a later analysis, co-occurring TCRs were grouped using DBSCAN, and TCRdist sequence similarity was added for clustering within HLA-allele-positive subsets. For co-occurrence clustering, repertoires with fewer than 30,000 or more than 120,000 public chains were excluded, along with four to six repertoires with anomalous nucleotide sharing. The table was pulled from immuneACCESS by TCRdb, which kept in-frame rearrangements only. Such tables lose some clones; where checked, under half of the loss comes from unresolved V genes, and the rest has no known cause. D and trimming come from the DNA, and the V and J calls and clone size come from that table. This sample holds almost 95,000 clones; over 50% were observed only once. The ten most abundant clones make up 3.9% of the sample.

The cohort was made up of under 800 healthy bone marrow donors. Cohort members were all nominally healthy when sampled, although unrecorded immune exposures were likely present. The donor was CMV seronegative and belonged to the group of 352 seronegative cohort members. A peripheral blood sample was collected from each donor, and TCR beta sequencing was performed on peripheral blood mononuclear cells. Genomic DNA was extracted from the blood cell samples with the Qiagen DNeasy Blood Extraction Kit. Study-wide findings and limitations: While some public TCRs were present in many individuals, most TCR sequences turned up only very rarely across donors. When HLA alleles, especially DR and DQ, strongly co-occurred, TCR associations were difficult to assign to individual alleles. In both the original and validation cohorts, the classifier was reported to diagnose cytomegalovirus status with high specificity and sensitivity. The study gave a list of 150 to 200 TCR beta chains associated with cytomegalovirus. In a later genetic analysis, fewer N-insertions in productive TCRs were reported among donors in an Asian-associated ancestry cluster than the roughly 670-donor mean. The presence/absence analyses assumed that sequencing depth was roughly uniform across donors, and that assumption may not be true. Because counts were too low, about 18 rarely observed V segments, including chromosome 9 orphons, were excluded from the earlier analysis of 500 to 700 of the donors. Some IMGT-functional V segments, including TRBV6-2 and TRBV6-3, could not be distinguished by the 87-base-pair reads and were therefore excluded. HLA typing was unavailable for some donors at each locus, so association tests used only the typed subset. In this cohort, only TCR beta chains were sequenced, and detectable features were limited by the absence of alpha or paired-chain data. According to a later analysis, most CMV-associated TCR beta chains appeared to be HLA-restricted, and the HLA associations seemed to be driven largely by CMV exposure. A further reported finding was that TCR beta sequences accurately predicted the HLA-A and HLA-B alleles for most subjects in the first cohort. Specific HLA alleles were associated with some 15,000 TCR beta sequences at a false discovery rate of 0.05 in a later analysis. In an earlier analysis of fewer than 750 of the donors, most TCR beta V segments were observed in productive rearrangements about 87% or about 30% of the time, broadly matching IMGT annotations. In a later analysis, the rate of TCR association differed among HLA loci, with DRB1 alleles having the most associated TCRs and HLA-C alleles having the fewest. Several of the top co-occurrence clusters appeared to be linked to parvovirus B19, influenza, CMV and Epstein-Barr virus, according to a later analysis. For the cohort, immune exposure information was limited to CMV serostatus. A later analysis found that HLA-associated TCR beta chains were more clonally expanded and had lower generation probabilities than equally common non-associated chains. A cluster of highly shared sequence variants was judged likely to be a technical artifact of the sequencing pipeline. The authors suggested that the approach could potentially be generalized to other disease states and immunological phenotypes. In a later genetic analysis, a missense DCLRE1C variant was associated with V-gene and J-gene trimming of TCR beta chains, and the association was replicated in an independent cohort. Linkage disequilibrium might explain the correlated functional status among segregating V segments, but an unknown experimental factor could not be ruled out. A few of the identified cytomegalovirus-associated TCR beta chains were confirmed in vitro to be specific for cytomegalovirus antigens.

Sequencing input: PBMCs. The rearranged chain carries TRBV15 and TRBJ1-2, with the D gene call left open. This receptor was identified in a man aged 25 to 40 in good health and CMV-seronegative. The sequenced DNA is TGTGCCACCAGCAGAGACGTAGCGTTTGGCTACACCTTC. The translation is CATSRDVAFGYTF.